This TCR beta chain was captured by sequencing in a study of blood T cell repertoires in COVID-19. The repertoire was sequenced with immunoSEQ multiplex PCR; TCRdb's copy has only in-frame clones and lacks some. The data hold 20,000 to 25,000 clones, with 87% observed a single time. V lost 2 bases, J lost 0 bases, and 14 bases lay in between. The CDR3 has 16 residues. CDR1 is SGHTA, CDR2 FQGNSA, per germline. Sequencing used peripheral blood. This TCR was recovered from a human donor with active COVID-19. The donor label of this sample is uncertain. The chain uses TRBV7-2 and TRBJ2-7; the D gene is possibly TRBD2 (5 bases). This CDR3 is CASSLSPAVSSYEQYF. Here the CDR3 DNA reads TGTGCCAGCAGCTTAAGCCCAGCGGTGAGCTCCTACGAGCAGTACTTC.